The clone carrying this T cell receptor beta chain has at least ten counts. Its specificity is unknown. These data come from a study of Graves' ophthalmopathy and Graves' hyperthyroidism. Beta-chain TCR CDR3 regions were amplified from RNA transcripts. HTBI primers were used in a first-round RT-PCR, which preceded a second-round multiplex PCR. TCRdb analysed the multiplex PCR reads with MiXCR anew, one entry per CDR3 protein. The repertoire includes hundreds of thousands of distinct CDR3 sequences, 13% to 15% of them detected once, and 8% to 10% sits in the top ten. Trimming removed 3 bases from V and 5 bases from J; junction bases left unmatched: 5. Germline CDR1 and CDR2: DFQATT and SNEGSKA (reference sequence). The CDR3 spans 13 residues. Points from the study as a whole: Among thyroid clonotypes expanded above 0.001 frequency, most also appeared in blood.

The source of this sequence is a woman between 25 and 40 years old with Graves' ophthalmopathy. Input material: blood. This chain connects TRBV20-1 to TRBJ2-5, with 8 bases that match TRBD1. In nucleotides, the CDR3 is TGCAGTGCTAGTCGACAGGGGCAGGAGACCCAGTACTTC. Translated: CSASRQGQETQYF.